The entry below describes one T cell receptor (beta chain). Its cognate antigen is unknown. The sample belongs to a study of CD8 T cells in ankylosing spondylitis. Study-wide results and caveats: Existing reports had already noted some motif variants in reactive arthritis synovial fluid and blood. With a CD8+ phenotype, disease-linked clones were relatively rare in peripheral blood.

The CDR3 length is 16 residues. V gave up 3 bases and J gave up 8 bases; unmatched junction bases: 10. The germline V gene encodes CDR1 SGHTA and CDR2 FQGNSA. Construction of TCR beta libraries was performed using quantitative 5'-RACE with molecular barcodes. TCRdb reprocessed the 5' RACE reads via MiXCR and lists one record per CDR3 protein. The data contain 150,000 or so distinct CDR3 sequences, around 19% of them singletons. The sample comprised blood, either unsorted or a sorted T cell fraction (not recorded which). The origin of this receptor is a male donor with ankylosing spondylitis or in good health (not recorded which). V usage is TRBV7-2 and J usage is TRBJ2-1, with 10 bases that match TRBD2. The CDR3 protein is CASSFSLAGGGDEQFF. The CDR3 nucleotides read TGTGCCAGCAGCTTCTCCTTAGCGGGAGGTGGTGATGAGCAGTTCTTC.